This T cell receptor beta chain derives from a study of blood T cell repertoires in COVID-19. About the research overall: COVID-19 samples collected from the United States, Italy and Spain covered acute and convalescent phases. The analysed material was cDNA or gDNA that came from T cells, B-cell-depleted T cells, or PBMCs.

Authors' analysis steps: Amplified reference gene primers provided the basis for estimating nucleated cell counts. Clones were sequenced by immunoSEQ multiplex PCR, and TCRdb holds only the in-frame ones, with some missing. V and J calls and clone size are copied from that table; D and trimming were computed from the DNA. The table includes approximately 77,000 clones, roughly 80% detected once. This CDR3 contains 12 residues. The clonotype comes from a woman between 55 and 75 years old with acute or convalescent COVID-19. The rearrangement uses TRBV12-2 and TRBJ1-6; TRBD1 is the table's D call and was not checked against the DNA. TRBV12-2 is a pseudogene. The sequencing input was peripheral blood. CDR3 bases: TGTGCAAGTCGCTTCAGGGTTGCACCCCTCCACTTT. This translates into CASRFRVAPLHF.